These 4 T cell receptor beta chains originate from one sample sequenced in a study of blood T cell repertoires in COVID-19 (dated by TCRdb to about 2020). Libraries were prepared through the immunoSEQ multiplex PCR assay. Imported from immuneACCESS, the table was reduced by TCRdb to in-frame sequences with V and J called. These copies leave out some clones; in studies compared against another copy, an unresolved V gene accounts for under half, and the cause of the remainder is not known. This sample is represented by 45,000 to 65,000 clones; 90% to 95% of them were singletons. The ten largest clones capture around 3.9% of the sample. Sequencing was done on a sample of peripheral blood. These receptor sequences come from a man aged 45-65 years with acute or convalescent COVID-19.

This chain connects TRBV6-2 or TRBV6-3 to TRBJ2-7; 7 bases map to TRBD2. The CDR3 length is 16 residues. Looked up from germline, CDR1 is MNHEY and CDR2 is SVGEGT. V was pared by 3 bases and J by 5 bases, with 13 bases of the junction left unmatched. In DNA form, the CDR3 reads TGTGCCAGCAGTTATGATCAAGCGGGAAGCTTCCACGAGCAGTACTTC. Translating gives CASSYDQAGSFHEQYF.

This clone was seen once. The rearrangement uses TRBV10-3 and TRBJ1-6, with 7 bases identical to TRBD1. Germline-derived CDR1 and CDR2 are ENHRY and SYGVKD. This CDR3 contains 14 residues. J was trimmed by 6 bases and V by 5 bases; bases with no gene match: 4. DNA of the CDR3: TGTGCCATCAGTCCCGGGACAGCTAATTCACCCCTCCACTTT. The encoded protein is CAISPGTANSPLHF.

For the CDR3, the DNA is TGTGCCACCAGTCCCCTTAGCGGCAACACAGATACGCAGTATTTT. Encoded protein: CATSPLSGNTDTQYF. V gene TRBV24-1 combines with J gene TRBJ2-3; TRBD2 might be the D (6 bases). Trimming stripped 6 bases from V and 2 bases from J, with 14 bases between. From germline, CDR1 is KGHDR and CDR2 SFDVKD. This CDR3 contains 15 residues.

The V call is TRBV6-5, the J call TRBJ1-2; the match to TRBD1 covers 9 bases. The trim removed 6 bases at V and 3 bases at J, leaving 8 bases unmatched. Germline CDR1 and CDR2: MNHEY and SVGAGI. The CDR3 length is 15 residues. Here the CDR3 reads CASSPDRGSYYGYTF. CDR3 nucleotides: TGTGCCAGCAGCCCCGACAGGGGGTCGTACTATGGCTACACCTTC.